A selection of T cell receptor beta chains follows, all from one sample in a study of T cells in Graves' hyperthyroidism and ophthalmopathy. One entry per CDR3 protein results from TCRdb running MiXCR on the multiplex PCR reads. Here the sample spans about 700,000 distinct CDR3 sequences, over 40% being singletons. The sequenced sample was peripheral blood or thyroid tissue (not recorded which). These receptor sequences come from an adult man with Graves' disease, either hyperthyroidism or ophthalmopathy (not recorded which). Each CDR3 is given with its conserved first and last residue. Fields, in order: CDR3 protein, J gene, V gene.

cdr3_aa: CSFVGAPDQPQHF
j_call: TRBJ1-5
v_call: TRBV29-1

cdr3_aa: CASSLLQEDSPLHF
j_call: TRBJ1-6
v_call: TRBV7-2

cdr3_aa: CASSHPMGRNYGYTF
j_call: TRBJ1-2
v_call: TRBV12-3/TRBV12-4

cdr3_aa: CASSLTGVSSGEKLFF
j_call: TRBJ1-4
v_call: TRBV25-1

cdr3_aa: CAIYPGTGSGYTIYF
j_call: TRBJ1-3
v_call: TRBV10-3

cdr3_aa: CSQVQGPNSPLHF
j_call: TRBJ1-6
v_call: TRBV20-1

cdr3_aa: CASSSQGETNSPLHF
j_call: TRBJ1-6
v_call: TRBV9

cdr3_aa: CASSPSGGANYGYTF
j_call: TRBJ1-2
v_call: TRBV7-9

cdr3_aa: CSANEGVTEAFF
j_call: TRBJ1-1
v_call: TRBV20-1

cdr3_aa: CASSPDTNLHF
j_call: TRBJ1-6
v_call: TRBV11-2

cdr3_aa: CASSSQDRPNTEAFF
j_call: TRBJ1-1
v_call: TRBV7-9

cdr3_aa: CASRPEGLAYEQYF
j_call: TRBJ2-7
v_call: TRBV7-9

cdr3_aa: CASSLGVQQTQYF
j_call: TRBJ2-5
v_call: TRBV5-1

cdr3_aa: CASSSDLGHRGGIHEQYF
j_call: TRBJ2-7
v_call: TRBV7-2